This T cell receptor (beta chain) was retrieved from a study of cytomegalovirus exposure and HLA in healthy donors. Notes on the study in general: Excluded: some indistinguishable V segments such as TRBV6-2 and TRBV6-3. Most subjects had HLA-A and HLA-B alleles reportedly predicted accurately by TCR beta sequences.

The CDR3 runs 17 residues. As regards this clone: What it binds is unknown.

PCR primers comprised 60 Vbeta and 13 Jbeta primers. TCRdb's table, derived via immunoSEQ multiplex PCR, lists solely in-frame clones and lacks some. Seen here are around 130,000 clones, roughly 80% observed once, and the top ten hold under 3.5%. The chain combines TRBV21-1 with TRBJ2-3; the D call of TRBD2 is as the table states it, not checked on the DNA. TRBV21-1 is a listed pseudogene. The sequenced material came from PBMCs. This receptor was taken from a male donor in good health and CMV-seronegative. CDR3 DNA sequence: TGTGCCAGCAGCAAACGTTATATTAGAATAGCCACAGATACGCAGTATTTT. This codes for CASSKRYIRIATDTQYF.